This T cell receptor beta chain was captured in a study of cytomegalovirus exposure and HLA in healthy donors. About the research overall: Caucasian-associated ancestry cluster membership applied to about 77% of a few hundred genotyped donors.

The PCR made use of 60 Vbeta and 13 Jbeta primers. Profiled with immunoSEQ multiplex PCR; TCRdb holds only in-frame clones, not every one. The sample carries 95,000 to 100,000 clones, about 70% recorded once. Germline V lookup: CDR1 SGHRS, CDR2 YFSETQ. V gave up 4 bases and J gave up 0 bases; unmatched junction bases: 4. The CDR3 sequence is 15 residues long. Specimen: PBMCs. The source of this sequence is a woman aged 40 to 50 in good health and CMV-seronegative. The gene calls are TRBV5-1 and TRBJ1-1; 9 bases fit TRBD1. CDR3 nucleotides: TGCGCCAGCAGCGCCCGGGACAGGGTGAACACTGAAGCTTTCTTT. Amino acid sequence: CASSARDRVNTEAFF.